The clone carrying this TCR beta chain appeared a few times. This record belongs to a study of blood T cells in healthy people across ages. A J-beta primer mix and a sample-barcoded 5' primer were used in a second PCR of roughly 7 to 12 cycles. TCRdb re-analysed the 5' RACE reads in MiXCR, keeping a single row per CDR3 protein. This sample has about 560,000 distinct CDR3 sequences, with about 27% found just once. The CDR3 loop spans 12 amino acids. CDR1 and CDR2 from the germline V gene are SGHTA and FQGNSA. The germline V and J ends were trimmed by 7 bases and 0 bases, with 7 bases remaining between them. A further study also used this sample, focusing on T cells of mothers and their children. According to that study: Every mother supplied over 8 million TCR beta CDR3 reads and every child some 2.7 million.

The TCR originated in a boy aged 2-9 years in good health. This sequence joins TRBV7-2 and TRBJ2-7; D remains unclear. Sequencing input: blood. CDR3 bases: TGTGCCAGCACCTCGAGCTCCTACGAGCAGTACTTC. This gives the protein CASTSSSYEQYF.